One sample yielded the 29 T cell receptor beta chains listed below, sequenced in a study of blood T cells in healthy people across ages. Combining a sample-barcoded 5' primer with a J-beta primer mix, a second PCR ran for roughly 7 to 11 cycles. TCRdb called the 5' RACE reads again in MiXCR, with one record for every CDR3 protein. The data contain around 400,000 distinct CDR3 sequences, 52% of them singletons. The material sequenced was blood. These receptors were taken from a man aged 55 to 70 in good health.

The chain couples TRBV27 to TRBJ2-6; tentatively, D is TRBD1 (5 bases). The V gene lost 10 bases and the J gene lost 6 bases, with 22 bases spanning the gap. Looked up from germline, CDR1 is MNHEY and CDR2 is SMNVEV (reference sequence). CDR3 length: 16 amino acids. The chain's CDR3 is CAIPNKDSCQANVLTF. In DNA form, the CDR3 reads TGTGCCATCCCAAACAAAGACAGTTGCCAGGCCAACGTCCTGACTTTC.

CDR3 in DNA: TGTGCCAGCAGCCCTGAGCCTTCCCATTACGAGCAGTACTTC. This sequence encodes CASSPEPSHYEQYF. V is TRBV7-2 and J is TRBJ2-7; D is undetermined. CDR3 size: 14 residues. Germline V gives CDR1 SGHTA, CDR2 FQGNSA. Trimming cost V 5 bases and J 4 bases, with 15 bases left between them. Looking up the rest from reference TRBV7-2 and TRBJ2-7 gives the full variable domain: GAGVSQSPSNKVTEKGKDVELRCDPISGHTALYWYRQSLGQGLEFLIYFQGNSAPDKSGLPSDRFSAERTGGSVSTLTIQRTQQEDSAVYLCASSPEPSHYEQYFGPGTRLTVT.

The CDR3 region is CSARRDRGPSVFNEQFF. The CDR3 DNA reads TGCAGTGCTAGGCGGGACAGGGGGCCGTCTGTATTTAATGAGCAGTTCTTC. The chain recombines TRBV20-1 with TRBJ2-1; TRBD1 agrees at 12 bases. CDR1 and CDR2 (germline): DFQATT, SNEGSKA (reference sequence). The CDR3 length is 17 residues. The junction had 13 bases not matched to a gene; V was cut back by 3 bases and J by 7 bases.

This clonotype was counted a few times. The rearrangement joins TRBV29-1 to TRBJ2-1; D uncertain. The CDR3 contains 10 residues. From germline, CDR1 is SQVTM and CDR2 ANQGSEA. The germline V and J ends were trimmed by 7 bases and 10 bases, with 11 bases remaining between them. The CDR3 sequence is CSASDAEQFF. Here the CDR3 DNA reads TGCAGCGCCTCCGACGCCGAGCAGTTCTTC.

This clonotype showed up just a few times. Given a much more abundant clone one base away, this may be a read error. The rearrangement links TRBV12-3 or TRBV12-4 to TRBJ2-7; TRBD1 or TRBD2 may be the D gene (6 bases each). This CDR3 contains 13 residues. The CDR3 DNA sequence: TGTGCCAGCAATTTAAGGGGGGCCTACGAGCAGTACTTC. Protein product: CASNLRGAYEQYF.

The sample holds a few counts of this clonotype. The CDR3 reads CATSEGAYNEQFF. In DNA form, the CDR3 reads TGTGCCACCAGTGAGGGAGCCTACAATGAGCAGTTCTTC. This chain uses TRBV24-1 with TRBJ2-1; tentative D call: TRBD2 (5 bases). Trimming cost V 4 bases and J 2 bases, with 5 bases left between them. The germline gives CDR1 KGHDR, CDR2 SFDVKD. The CDR3 extends over 13 amino acids.

V is TRBV7-2 and J is TRBJ2-7, with 15 bases fitting TRBD2. Trimming at V came to 1 base and at J to 3 bases, leaving 4 bases not matched to a gene. The CDR3 totals 17 residues. Germline V gene data show CDR1 as SGHTA and CDR2 as FQGNSA. Written as DNA, the CDR3 is TGTGCCAGCAGCTTAGATGGGACTAGCGGGGGGTTCTACGAGCAGTACTTC. This encodes CASSLDGTSGGFYEQYF. Variable domain in full (rest from reference TRBV7-2 and TRBJ2-7): GAGVSQSPSNKVTEKGKDVELRCDPISGHTALYWYRQSLGQGLEFLIYFQGNSAPDKSGLPSDRFSAERTGGSVSTLTIQRTQQEDSAVYLCASSLDGTSGGFYEQYFGPGTRLTVT.

The sample holds a few counts of this clonotype. The chain employs TRBV10-3 and TRBJ2-5; 10 bases map to TRBD2. The J call may not be correct, given that the DNA end is closer to TRBJ2-7. CDR1 ENHRY and CDR2 SYGVKD come from the germline V gene. The CDR3 length is 15 residues. The CDR3 coding sequence is TGTGCCATCAGTTTCAACCCTAGCGGGAGTTACGAGCAGTACTTC. It codes for CAISFNPSGSYEQYF.

The DNA of the CDR3 is TGCGCCAGCAGCGCCCGAGCGGGGGAGGGGACCCAGTACTTC. This encodes CASSARAGEGTQYF. The genes are TRBV5-1 and TRBJ2-7; 8 bases map to TRBD2. The assigned J gene may be wrong: the sequence end matches TRBJ2-5 better. Per the germline V gene, CDR1 is SGHRS and CDR2 is YFSETQ. This CDR3 is built from 14 residues.

The genes are TRBV28 and TRBJ2-1; TRBD2 matches at 11 bases. CDR1 is MDHEN, CDR2 SYDVKM, per germline. With V trimmed by 2 bases and J by 9 bases, 9 bases remained unmatched. The CDR3 loop spans 16 amino acids. The CDR3 coding sequence is TGTGCCAGCAGTTTAGTCTTACTAGCGGGAGTGCGTGAGCAGTTCTTC. This encodes CASSLVLLAGVREQFF.

This clonotype was counted between two and nine times. The chain couples TRBV5-1 to TRBJ2-7; TRBD1 or TRBD2 may be the D gene (5 bases each). CDR1 and CDR2 from the germline V gene are SGHRS and YFSETQ. V was pared by 3 bases and J by 7 bases, with 14 bases between. This CDR3 is 13 amino acids long. This CDR3 reads CASSYEGLSEQYF. For the CDR3, the DNA is TGCGCCAGCAGCTACGAGGGGTTGTCGGAGCAGTACTTC.

The chain links TRBV11-2 to TRBJ2-5, with a weak D call TRBD2 (5 bases). This CDR3 region has 14 residues. CDR1 and CDR2 from the germline V gene are SGHAT and FQNNGV. V was cut by 2 bases and J by 0 bases, with 7 bases left in between. The CDR3 DNA sequence: TGTGCCAGCAGCTTAAGAGGGAACCAAGAGACCCAGTACTTC. It translates to CASSLRGNQETQYF.

This clonotype occurred many times. V gene TRBV20-1 combines with J gene TRBJ2-7; D gene unclear. Germline CDR1 reads DFQATT; CDR2 reads SNEGSKA (reference sequence). Trimming shortened V by 3 bases and J by 3 bases, and 12 bases separated the two germline ends. The CDR3 has 13 residues. The CDR3 region is CSASRPPRYEQYF. The CDR3 DNA sequence: TGCAGTGCTAGCCGCCCCCCCCGCTACGAGCAGTACTTC.

V is TRBV5-1 and J is TRBJ1-1, with no clear D. The CDR3 has 13 amino acids. V lost 0 bases and J 8 bases, leaving 11 bases between the germline ends. Looked up from germline, CDR1 is SGHRS and CDR2 is YFSETQ. CDR3 coding DNA: TGCGCCAGCAGCTTGGAGGTGCGCGGGGAAGCTTTCTTT. Its translation: CASSLEVRGEAFF. Full variable domain (missing parts from reference TRBV5-1 and TRBJ1-1): KAGVTQTPRYLIKTRGQQVTLSCSPISGHRSVSWYQQTPGQGLQFLFEYFSETQRNKGNFPGRFSGRQFSNSRSEMNVSTLELGDSALYLCASSLEVRGEAFFGQGTRLTVV.

This clonotype was observed at least ten times. The genes are TRBV5-5 and TRBJ2-3; D tentatively fits TRBD1 or TRBD2 (5 bases each). V dropped 3 bases and J dropped 5 bases, with 19 bases sitting between them. Germline V CDR1 and CDR2: SGHKS, YYEKEE (reference sequence). The CDR3 loop spans 16 amino acids. The CDR3, as DNA: TGTGCCAGCAGCTCACTTGGGGGTAAATTTGTAGATACGCAGTATTTT. Translating it yields CASSSLGGKFVDTQYF.

This sequence joins TRBV9 and TRBJ2-7; D might be TRBD2 (6 bases). The germline V gene encodes CDR1 SGDLS and CDR2 YYNGEE. The CDR3 spans 14 residues. With 4 bases removed from V and 3 bases from J, the gap between germline ends came to 14 bases. CDR3 protein: CASSPRERHYEQYF. In DNA, the CDR3 is TGTGCCAGCAGCCCCCGGGAGAGACACTACGAGCAGTACTTC.

J is TRBJ2-7 and V is TRBV9; TRBD2 aligns across 7 bases. The J segment lost 7 bases and the V segment lost 3 bases, leaving 16 bases of the junction unmatched. The CDR3 runs to 16 residues. Germline V lookup: CDR1 SGDLS, CDR2 YYNGEE. In DNA form, the CDR3 reads TGTGCCAGCAGCGGGACGGCCCTAGCGGAGCCTAAGGAGCAGTACTTC. Its translation is CASSGTALAEPKEQYF.

The chain employs TRBV7-9 and TRBJ2-5, with 9 bases matching TRBD2. J gave up 13 bases and V 4 bases, and 13 bases lay outside the gene matches. The CDR3 is made up of 14 amino acids. CDR1 is SEHNR, CDR2 FQNEAQ, per germline (reference sequence). As DNA, the CDR3 is TGTGCCAGCAGCTCCAGAGGAAGGACTAGCGCATGGTACTTC. Protein sequence: CASSSRGRTSAWYF.

The rearrangement links TRBV20-1 to TRBJ2-3; maybe TRBD2 (6 bases). This CDR3 has 13 amino acids. The V end lost 3 bases, the J end lost 7 bases, and 14 bases lay between the germline ends. Germline lookup yields CDR1 DFQATT and CDR2 SNEGSKA (reference sequence). CDR3 in amino acids: CSASRDSTNTQYF. CDR3 sequence (DNA): TGCAGTGCTAGTAGGGACTCAACAAATACGCAGTATTTT.

The J gene is TRBJ2-7, the V gene TRBV30; 7 bases fit TRBD1. The CDR3 has 14 amino acids. The ends lost 5 bases at V and 2 bases at J; junction bases unmatched: 9. CDR1 is GTSNPN and CDR2 is SVGIG in the germline V gene (reference sequence). The CDR3 here is CAWSQGIGPYEQYF. CDR3 DNA: TGTGCCTGGTCACAGGGGATAGGACCCTACGAGCAGTACTTC.

The chain employs TRBV11-2 and TRBJ2-3; unclear D gene. V was trimmed by 4 bases and J by 5 bases, leaving 10 bases between them. Looked up from germline, CDR1 is SGHAT and CDR2 is FQNNGV. This CDR3 contains 13 residues. The CDR3 nucleotides read TGTGCCAGCAGCTCCTCGACTCGAGATACGCAGTATTTT. It codes for CASSSSTRDTQYF.

This clonotype turned up a few times. The rearrangement uses TRBV20-1 and TRBJ2-1, with 8 bases identical to TRBD2. V trimming: 2 bases; J trimming: 12 bases; junction bases outside the gene matches: 21. The CDR3 is 17 amino acids. Per germline, CDR1 DFQATT and CDR2 SNEGSKA (reference sequence). This CDR3 is CSARISTGTSDLGRQFF. CDR3 nucleotides: TGCAGTGCTAGAATTTCGACCGGGACTAGTGACCTCGGACGGCAGTTCTTC.

This chain joins TRBV6-6 and TRBJ1-2; 8 nucleotides line up with TRBD1. Germline lookup yields CDR1 MNHNY and CDR2 SVGAGI (reference sequence). V was clipped by 7 bases and J by 5 bases; unmatched bases: 6. This CDR3 is built from 13 residues. CDR3 DNA: TGTGCCAGCACCCAGGGGGCTGGTTATGGCTACACCTTC. It codes for CASTQGAGYGYTF.

The gene calls are TRBV20-1 and TRBJ2-1, with 8 bases matching TRBD2. The J segment lost 4 bases and the V segment lost 6 bases, leaving 8 bases of the junction unmatched. Looked up from germline, CDR1 is DFQATT and CDR2 is SNEGSKA (reference sequence). This CDR3 contains 14 residues. In DNA, the CDR3 is TGCAGTGCGAGCGAACTAGCGGCTTACAATGAGCAGTTCTTC. Translating gives CSASELAAYNEQFF.

The CDR3 DNA reads as TGTGCCAGCAGCCGATGGAGACAGGACACCGGGGAGCTGTTTTTT. This codes for CASSRWRQDTGELFF. This rearrangement joins TRBV3-1 to TRBJ2-2; weak D call: TRBD1 (6 bases). Trimming shortened V by 4 bases and J by 3 bases, and 12 bases separated the two germline ends. Germline V CDR1 and CDR2: LGHDT, YNNKEL (reference sequence). The CDR3 loop spans 15 amino acids.

V gene TRBV29-1 combines with J gene TRBJ2-5; 8 bases align to TRBD1. Per the germline V gene, CDR1 is SQVTM and CDR2 is ANQGSEA. Trimming took 1 base from V and 6 from J; bases not matched to a gene: 4. CDR3 length equals 13 residues. The CDR3 nucleotides are TGCAGCGTTGAAGGGCAGGGGGCCAAGACCCAGTACTTC. This sequence encodes CSVEGQGAKTQYF.

This clonotype was picked up many times. Given a much more abundant clone one base away, this may be a read error. The genes are TRBV27 and TRBJ2-1; TRBD2 matches at 8 bases. The DNA end favors TRBJ2-7, so the J call may be wrong. Germline CDR1 is MNHEY and CDR2 is SMNVEV (reference sequence). The CDR3 extends over 15 amino acids. The CDR3 here is CASRSLAGSYNEQYF. In DNA, the CDR3 is TGTGCCAGCCGTTCCTTAGCGGGATCCTACAATGAGCAGTACTTC.

This sequence joins TRBV3-1 and TRBJ1-5; unclear D gene. Trimming removed 1 base from V and 2 bases from J, with 6 bases in between. From germline, CDR1 is LGHDT and CDR2 YNNKEL (reference sequence). CDR3 size: 14 residues. CDR3 residues: CASSQAKGNQPQHF. CDR3 bases: TGTGCCAGCAGCCAAGCCAAGGGCAATCAGCCCCAGCATTTT.

On this clonotype: One end of the junction does not line up with germline, which may come from a read error. V and J are TRBV28 and TRBJ1-1, with D possibly TRBD1 on 5 matching bases. Germline V gene sequence: CDR1 MDHEN, CDR2 SYDVKM. The CDR3 consists of 12 residues. The CDR3 loop is CVSTGGYTEAFF. CDR3 nucleotides: TGTGTCAGCACGGGGGGGTACACTGAAGCTTTCTTT.